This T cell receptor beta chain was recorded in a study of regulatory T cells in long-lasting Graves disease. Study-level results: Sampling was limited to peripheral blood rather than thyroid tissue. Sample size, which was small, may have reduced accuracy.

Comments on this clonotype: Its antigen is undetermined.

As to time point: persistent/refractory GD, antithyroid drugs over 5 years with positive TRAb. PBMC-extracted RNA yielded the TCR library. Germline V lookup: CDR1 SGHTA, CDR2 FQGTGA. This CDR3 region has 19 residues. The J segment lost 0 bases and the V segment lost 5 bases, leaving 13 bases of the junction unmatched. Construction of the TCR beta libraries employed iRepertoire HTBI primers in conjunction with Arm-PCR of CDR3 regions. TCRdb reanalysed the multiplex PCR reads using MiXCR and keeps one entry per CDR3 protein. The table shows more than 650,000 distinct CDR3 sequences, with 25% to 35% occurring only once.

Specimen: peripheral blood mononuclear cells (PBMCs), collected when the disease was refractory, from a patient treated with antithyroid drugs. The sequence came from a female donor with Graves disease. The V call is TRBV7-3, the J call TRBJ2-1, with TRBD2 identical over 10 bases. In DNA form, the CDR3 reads TGTGCCAGCAGCCAAAGGGGTACTAGCGGGACTAGCTCCTACAATGAGCAGTTCTTC. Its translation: CASSQRGTSGTSSYNEQFF.